These T cell receptor beta chains were read from a single sample in a study of blood T cell repertoires in COVID-19. Sequenced by immunoSEQ multiplex PCR; TCRdb stores in-frame clones only, minus some. This sample has about 84,000 clones; about 83% occur once, and the top ten carry roughly 32%. Specimen: peripheral blood. The receptor source for this set is a woman older than 75 with acute or convalescent COVID-19. CDR3s include the opening cysteine and the closing phenylalanine or tryptophan. D genes are given only for firm matches. Clone size, where shown, is once, few, many, or a class for clones that have expanded.

J,V,D,size,CDR3,DNA
TRBJ2-7,TRBV27,TRBD1,NA,CASSLVDRVREQYF,TGTGCCAGCAGTTTAGTGGACAGGGTTCGGGAGCAGTACTTC
TRBJ2-7,TRBV18,NA,NA,CASSPTGRDEQYF,TGTGCCAGCTCACCGACTGGGCGGGACGAGCAGTACTTC
TRBJ1-6,TRBV5-1,NA,few,CASRVESTNSPLHF,TGCGCCAGCAGGGTGGAGTCAACTAATTCACCCCTCCACTTT
TRBJ2-7,TRBV24-1,TRBD1,NA,CATSEKHPQGNEQYF,TGTGCCACCAGTGAGAAACACCCACAGGGGAACGAGCAGTACTTC
TRBJ1-2,TRBV3-1/TRBV3-2,TRBD1,NA,CASSRQGEDGYTF,TGTGCCAGCAGCCGACAGGGCGAGGATGGCTACACCTTC
TRBJ2-4,TRBV7-2,TRBD1,NA,CASSSQTGGENIQYF,TGTGCCAGCAGCTCACAGACAGGGGGGGAAAACATTCAGTACTTC
TRBJ2-7,TRBV3-1/TRBV3-2,TRBD2,NA,CASSRALAGTYEQYF,TGTGCCAGCAGCCGGGCGTTAGCGGGGACCTACGAGCAGTACTTC
TRBJ2-5,TRBV12-3/TRBV12-4,TRBD2,few,CASSGLVEETQYF,TGTGCCAGCAGCGGACTAGTAGAAGAGACCCAGTACTTC
TRBJ2-1,TRBV7-3,NA,NA,CASSPRGGSRNVVYNEQFF,TGTGCCAGCAGCCCCAGAGGGGGTAGCAGGAATGTAGTATACAATGAGCAGTTCTTC
TRBJ1-2,TRBV5-8,NA,NA,CASSLKLDISNYGYTF,TGTGCCAGCAGCTTGAAGTTGGACATCTCTAACTATGGCTACACCTTC
TRBJ1-5,TRBV19,NA,NA,CASSREGLSYQPQHF,TGTGCCAGTAGTAGGGAGGGGCTGTCTTATCAGCCCCAGCATTTT
TRBJ2-3,TRBV7-6,TRBD2,NA,CASSLGLAATDTQYF,TGTGCCAGCAGCTTAGGACTAGCGGCCACAGATACGCAGTATTTT
TRBJ2-3,TRBV2,TRBD2,NA,CASEGTSVTDTQYF,TGTGCCAGCGAGGGGACTAGCGTAACGGATACGCAGTATTTT
TRBJ1-1,TRBV5-1,NA,NA,CASSFRALDTEAFF,TGCGCCAGCAGCTTCAGGGCCCTTGACACTGAAGCTTTCTTT
TRBJ2-7,TRBV5-1,NA,few,CASSLGWWSSYEQYF,TGCGCCAGCAGCTTGGGATGGTGGAGCTCCTACGAGCAGTACTTC
TRBJ1-3,TRBV11-2,NA,NA,CASSSGGNTIYF,TGTGCCAGCAGCTCCGGCGGTAACACCATATATTTT
TRBJ2-5,TRBV28,TRBD2,NA,CASSGGLAGGHEETQYF,TGTGCCAGCAGTGGGGGACTAGCGGGAGGGCACGAGGAGACCCAGTACTTC
TRBJ1-1,TRBV5-4,NA,NA,CASSLWEGEGEAFF,TGTGCCAGCAGCTTGTGGGAAGGGGAGGGAGAGGCTTTCTTT
TRBJ1-2,TRBV28,NA,once,CASSLQGLGYTF,TGTGCCAGCAGTTTACAGGGTCTAGGCTACACCTTC
TRBJ2-1,TRBV14,NA,NA,CASSQGLQVDEQFF,TGTGCCAGCAGCCAAGGCTTGCAGGTAGATGAGCAGTTCTTC
TRBJ2-4,TRBV18,NA,NA,CASSPLGGIAKNIQYF,TGTGCCAGCTCACCACTGGGGGGTATAGCCAAAAACATTCAGTACTTC
TRBJ1-6,TRBV10-3,NA,NA,CAISEEPSDSPLHF,TGTGCCATCAGTGAGGAACCGTCGGATTCACCCCTCCACTTT
TRBJ1-1,TRBV18,NA,NA,CASSPFQTLNTEAFF,TGTGCCAGCTCACCCTTTCAGACTCTAAACACTGAAGCTTTCTTT
TRBJ2-7,TRBV4-1,NA,NA,CASSQDSLSSYEQYF,TGCGCCAGCAGCCAAGATTCGCTGAGCTCCTACGAGCAGTACTTC
TRBJ2-1,TRBV2,NA,NA,CASSGVAGSSYNEQFF,TGTGCCAGCAGCGGGGTGGCGGGAAGCTCCTACAATGAGCAGTTCTTC
TRBJ2-1,TRBV6-2/TRBV6-3,TRBD2,few,CASSSGTSERYNEQFF,TGTGCCAGCAGTTCCGGGACTAGCGAGAGGTACAATGAGCAGTTCTTC
TRBJ2-7,TRBV27,NA,NA,CASSLTDRSYEQYF,TGTGCCAGCAGTTTAACCGACAGGTCCTACGAGCAGTACTTC
TRBJ2-1,TRBV5-1,TRBD2,NA,CASSLVGSSGRADEQFF,TGCGCCAGCAGCTTGGTTGGTTCTAGCGGGAGGGCCGATGAGCAGTTCTTC
TRBJ2-1,TRBV27,NA,NA,CASRKDRRSSYNEQFF,TGTGCCAGCAGGAAAGATCGGCGGAGCTCCTACAATGAGCAGTTCTTC
TRBJ2-7,TRBV7-2,NA,NA,CASSLGGLPYEQYF,TGTGCCAGCAGCTTGGGGGGTCTCCCCTACGAGCAGTACTTC
TRBJ2-7,TRBV3-1/TRBV3-2,NA,NA,CASSLRTSPAYEQYF,TGTGCCAGCAGCCTACGAACTAGCCCAGCCTACGAGCAGTACTTC
TRBJ2-1,TRBV20-1,TRBD2,once,CSASASGMDNEQFF,TGCAGTGCTAGTGCTAGCGGGATGGACAATGAGCAGTTCTTC
TRBJ1-6,TRBV7-3,NA,NA,CASSLGQFNSPLHF,TGTGCCAGCAGCTTAGGACAGTTTAATTCACCCCTCCACTTT
TRBJ1-3,TRBV11-3,NA,NA,CASSSQGWNTIYF,TGTGCCAGCAGCTCTCAGGGATGGAACACCATATATTTT
TRBJ2-7,TRBV7-9,TRBD2,NA,CASSLGDYQRHF,TGTGCCAGCAGCTTAGGGGACTACCAGAGACACTTC